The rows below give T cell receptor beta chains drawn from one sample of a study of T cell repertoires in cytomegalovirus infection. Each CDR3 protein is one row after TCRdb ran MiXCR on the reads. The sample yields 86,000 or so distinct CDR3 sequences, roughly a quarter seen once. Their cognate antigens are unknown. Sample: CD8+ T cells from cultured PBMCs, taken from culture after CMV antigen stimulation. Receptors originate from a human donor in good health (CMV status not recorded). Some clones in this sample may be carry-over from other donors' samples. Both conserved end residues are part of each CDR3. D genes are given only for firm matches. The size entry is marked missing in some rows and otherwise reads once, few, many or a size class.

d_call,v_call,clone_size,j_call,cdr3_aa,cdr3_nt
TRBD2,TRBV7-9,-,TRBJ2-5,CASSPPGLAVETQYF,TGTGCCAGCAGCCCACCGGGACTAGCGGTAGAGACCCAGTACTTC
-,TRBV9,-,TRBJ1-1,CSSSSTGRWDTEAFF,TGTTCCAGCAGCTCAACGGGCAGGTGGGACACTGAAGCTTTCTTT
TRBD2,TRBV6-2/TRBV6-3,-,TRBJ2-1,CASSGLAGVLEVEQFF,TGTGCCAGCAGTGGACTAGCGGGAGTATTAGAGGTTGAGCAGTTCTTC
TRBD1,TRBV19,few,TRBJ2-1,CASTRTGAFNEQFF,TGTGCCAGTACCCGGACAGGGGCTTTCAATGAGCAGTTCTTC
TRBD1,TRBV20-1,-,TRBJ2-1,CSASLVAGTGTNTDYNEQFF,TGCAGTGCTAGTTTAGTAGCCGGGACAGGGACCAACACTGACTACAATGAGCAGTTCTTC
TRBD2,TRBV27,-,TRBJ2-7,CASRGLADHEQYF,TGTGCCAGCAGGGGACTAGCGGACCACGAGCAGTACTTC
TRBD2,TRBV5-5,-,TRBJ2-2,CASSSRTSVTGELFF,TGTGCCAGCAGCTCTAGGACTAGCGTCACCGGGGAGCTGTTTTTT
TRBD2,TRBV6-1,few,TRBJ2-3,CASSDSGSTDTQYF,TGTGCCAGCAGTGATAGCGGGAGCACAGATACGCAGTATTTT
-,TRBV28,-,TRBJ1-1,CANSPRRGAFF,TGTGCCAACAGTCCGCGTCGAGGAGCTTTCTTT
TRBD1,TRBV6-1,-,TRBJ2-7,CASSESQGAFYEQYF,TGTGCCAGCAGTGAAAGCCAGGGGGCTTTCTACGAGCAGTACTTC
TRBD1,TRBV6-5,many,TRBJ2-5,CASSFRPGTGSQETQYF,TGTGCCAGCAGTTTCCGGCCCGGGACAGGCTCACAAGAGACCCAGTACTTC
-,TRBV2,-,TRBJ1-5,CASRDGQGGQPQHF,TGTGCCAGCAGGGACGGACAAGGGGGACAGCCCCAGCATTTT
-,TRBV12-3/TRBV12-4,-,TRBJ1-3,CASSFSNTIYF,TGTGCCAGCAGTTTTAGCAACACCATATATTTT
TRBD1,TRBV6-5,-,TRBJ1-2,CASSRPTGYGYGYTF,TGTGCCAGCAGCCGCCCGACAGGGTACGGCTATGGCTACACCTTC
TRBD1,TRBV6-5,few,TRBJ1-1,CASSSTGTGRTEAFF,TGTGCCAGCAGTTCTACCGGGACAGGGCGGACTGAAGCTTTCTTT
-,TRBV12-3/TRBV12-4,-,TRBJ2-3,CASRPQSTDTQYF,TGTGCCAGCAGACCACAGAGCACAGATACGCAGTATTTT
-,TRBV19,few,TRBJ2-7,CASSILTGYEQYF,TGTGCCAGTAGTATATTGACAGGCTACGAGCAGTACTTC
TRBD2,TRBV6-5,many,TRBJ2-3,CASSYAGRGSTDTQYF,TGTGCCAGCAGTTACGCAGGGAGGGGTAGCACAGATACGCAGTATTTT
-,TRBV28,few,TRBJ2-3,CASSVSTVPDF,TGTGCCAGCAGCGTTTCGACAGTACCAGATTTT
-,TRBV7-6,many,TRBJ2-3,CASSLADPRLTSTDTQYF,TGTGCCAGCAGCTTAGCGGATCCCCGGCTAACTAGCACAGATACGCAGTATTTT
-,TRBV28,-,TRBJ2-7,CASLGRGFYEQYF,TGTGCCAGCCTTGGCAGGGGCTTCTACGAGCAGTACTTC
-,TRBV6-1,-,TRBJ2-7,CASSEVRQTSYEQYF,TGTGCCAGCAGTGAGGTGCGGCAGACCTCCTACGAGCAGTACTTC
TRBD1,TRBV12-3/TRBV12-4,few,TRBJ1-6,CASSFTGGGSPLHF,TGTGCCAGCAGTTTCACAGGGGGGGGTTCACCCCTCCACTTT
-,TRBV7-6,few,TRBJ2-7,CASSPGGRSSYEQYF,TGTGCCAGCAGCCCAGGTGGCCGAAGCTCCTACGAGCAGTACTTC
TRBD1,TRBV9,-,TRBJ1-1,CASSTGQGAAEAFF,TGTGCCAGCAGCACGGGACAGGGGGCCGCTGAAGCTTTCTTT
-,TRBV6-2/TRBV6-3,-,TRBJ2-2,CASSSGVTGELFF,TGTGCCAGTAGTTCGGGGGTCACCGGGGAGCTGTTTTTT
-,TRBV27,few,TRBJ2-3,CASSWSRGTDTQYF,TGTGCCAGCAGTTGGAGTCGCGGCACAGATACGCAGTATTTT
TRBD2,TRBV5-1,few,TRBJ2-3,CASSLPAGASTDTQYF,TGCGCCAGCAGCTTGCCAGCGGGGGCTAGCACAGATACGCAGTATTTT
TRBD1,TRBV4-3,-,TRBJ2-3,CASSQDRGTGYTDTQYF,TGCGCCAGCAGCCAAGATAGGGGGACAGGCTACACAGATACGCAGTATTTT
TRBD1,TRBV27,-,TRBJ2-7,CASSLTDRSYEQYF,TGTGCCAGCAGTTTAACGGACAGGAGCTACGAGCAGTACTTC
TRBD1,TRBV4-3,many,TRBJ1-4,CASSPAPGQGISGNEKLFF,TGCGCCAGCAGCCCGGCCCCGGGACAGGGAATAAGTGGTAATGAAAAACTGTTTTTT
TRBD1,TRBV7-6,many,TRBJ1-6,CASSLAGQGNRSPLHF,TGTGCCAGCAGCTTAGCTGGACAGGGGAATCGTTCACCCCTCCACTTT
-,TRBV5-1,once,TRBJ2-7,CASSLDGTTYEQYF,TGCGCCAGCAGCTTGGACGGGACCACCTACGAGCAGTACTTC
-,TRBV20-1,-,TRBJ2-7,CSARPGDPPSYEQYF,TGCAGTGCTAGACCAGGTGATCCACCCTCCTACGAGCAGTACTTC
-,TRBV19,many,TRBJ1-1,CASMYGGGNTEAFF,TGTGCCAGTATGTACGGGGGAGGGAACACTGAAGCTTTCTTT
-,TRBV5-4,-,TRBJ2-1,CASSLGVGSNNEQFF,TGTGCCAGCAGCTTGGGGGTTGGGTCCAACAATGAGCAGTTCTTC
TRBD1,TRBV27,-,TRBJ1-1,CASKLSGRGTEAFF,TGTGCCAGCAAATTATCGGGCAGGGGGACTGAAGCTTTCTTT
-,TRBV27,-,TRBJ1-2,CASTGSRAVGYTF,TGTGCCAGCACAGGGTCCAGGGCGGTTGGCTACACCTTC
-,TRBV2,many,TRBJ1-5,CASSERGGRVEDQPQHF,TGTGCCAGCAGCGAAAGGGGGGGCAGAGTCGAGGATCAGCCCCAGCATTTT
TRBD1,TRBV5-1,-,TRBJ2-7,CASRAGTGSSYEQYF,TGCGCCAGCAGGGCCGGGACAGGAAGCTCCTACGAGCAGTACTTC
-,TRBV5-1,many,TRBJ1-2,CASNSAGGADGYTF,TGCGCCAGCAACTCGGCGGGCGGGGCCGATGGCTACACCTTC
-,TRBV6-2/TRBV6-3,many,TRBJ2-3,CASSPGTTSFTDTQYF,TGTGCCAGCAGCCCCGGGACAACTTCCTTCACAGATACGCAGTATTTT
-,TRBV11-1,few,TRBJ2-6,CASSERRGSGANVLTF,TGTGCCAGCAGCGAGCGCAGGGGTTCAGGGGCCAACGTCCTGACTTTC
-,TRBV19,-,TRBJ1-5,CASSISHLSNQPQHF,TGTGCCAGTAGTATAAGCCACCTTAGCAATCAGCCCCAGCATTTT
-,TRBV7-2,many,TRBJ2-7,CASSFTGFYEQYF,TGTGCCAGCAGCTTCACCGGTTTCTACGAGCAGTACTTC
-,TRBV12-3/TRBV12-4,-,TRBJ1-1,CASWRRNTEAFF,TGTGCCAGCTGGCGGAGGAACACTGAAGCTTTCTTT
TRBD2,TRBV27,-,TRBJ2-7,CASSLERGAPYEQYF,TGTGCCAGCAGTTTAGAGCGGGGGGCCCCCTACGAGCAGTACTTC
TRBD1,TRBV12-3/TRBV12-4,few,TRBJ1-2,CASSSGQTNYGYTF,TGTGCCAGCAGTTCGGGACAGACTAACTATGGCTACACCTTC
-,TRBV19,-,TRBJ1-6,CASSMNSYNSPLHF,TGTGCCAGTAGTATGAACAGTTATAATTCACCCCTCCACTTT
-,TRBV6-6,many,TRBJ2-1,CASSPKGYYNEQFF,TGTGCCAGCAGTCCAAAGGGGTATTACAATGAGCAGTTCTTC
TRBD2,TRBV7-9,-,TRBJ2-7,CASSAPGGEPGYEQYF,TGTGCCAGCAGCGCCCCGGGAGGGGAACCGGGCTACGAGCAGTACTTC
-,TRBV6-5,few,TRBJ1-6,CASSYEGEGINSPLHF,TGTGCCAGCAGTTACGAGGGGGAGGGGATAAATTCACCCCTCCACTTT